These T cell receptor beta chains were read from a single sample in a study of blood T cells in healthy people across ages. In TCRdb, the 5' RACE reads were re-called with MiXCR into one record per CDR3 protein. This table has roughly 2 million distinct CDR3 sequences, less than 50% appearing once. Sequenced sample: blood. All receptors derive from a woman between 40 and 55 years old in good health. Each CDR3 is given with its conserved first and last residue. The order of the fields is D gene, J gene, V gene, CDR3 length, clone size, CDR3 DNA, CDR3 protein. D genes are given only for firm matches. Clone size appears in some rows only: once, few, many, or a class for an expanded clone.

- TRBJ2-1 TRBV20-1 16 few TGCAGTGCTAGACCCACACTAGCTAGCTCCTACAATGAGCAGTTCTTC CSARPTLASSYNEQFF
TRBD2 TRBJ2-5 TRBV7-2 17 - TGTGCCAGCAGCTTGGCTGCCCTAGCGGGGGGGAAAGAGACCCAGTACTTC CASSLAALAGGKETQYF
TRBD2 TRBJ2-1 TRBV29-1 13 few TGCAGCGCTATCGGGAGGCGGTACAATGAGCAGTTCTTC CSAIGRRYNEQFF
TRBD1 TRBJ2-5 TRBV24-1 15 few TGTGCCACCAGTGACCCTACAGGGGCCGGGGAGACCCAGTACTTC CATSDPTGAGETQYF
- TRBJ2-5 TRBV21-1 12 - TGTGCCAGCAGCAAAGGGTGCAAGACCCAGTACTTC CASSKGCKTQYF
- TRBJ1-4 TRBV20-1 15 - TGCAGTGCTAGGAGGGGCTGGCCGCCTAATGAAAAACTGTTTTTT CSARRGWPPNEKLFF
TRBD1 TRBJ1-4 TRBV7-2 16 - TGTGCCAGCAGCTTAACCTCAGGGGGCCGGCGTGAAAAACTGTTTTTT CASSLTSGGRREKLFF
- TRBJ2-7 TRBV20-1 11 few TGCAGTGCTAGAATTACCCACGAGCAGTACTTC CSARITHEQYF
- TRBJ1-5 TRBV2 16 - TGTGCCAGCAAGGGACCAGGGCTTAATAGCAATCAGCCCCAGCATTTT CASKGPGLNSNQPQHF
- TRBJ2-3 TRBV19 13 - TGTGCCTCCAACCGAGTAGTAACAGATACGCAGTATTTT CASNRVVTDTQYF
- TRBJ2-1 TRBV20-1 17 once TGCAGTGCTAGGGGGGGCACAGTTTTTAGCTCCTACAATGAGCAGTTCTTC CSARGGTVFSSYNEQFF
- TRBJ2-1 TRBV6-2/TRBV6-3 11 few TGTGCCAGCAAAACGGGGCATGAGCAGTTCTTC CASKTGHEQFF
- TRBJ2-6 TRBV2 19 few TGTGCCAGCAGTCCCCTTAAAACAGGGTTGTTATCTGGGGCCAACGTCCTGACTTTC CASSPLKTGLLSGANVLTF
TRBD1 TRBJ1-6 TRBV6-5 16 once TGTGCCAGCAGTTACTCGCGGAGGACAGGGGGTTCACCCCTCCACTTT CASSYSRRTGGSPLHF
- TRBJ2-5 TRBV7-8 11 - TGTGCCAGCAGCTCCCCCGCCCCCCAGTACTTC CASSSPAPQYF
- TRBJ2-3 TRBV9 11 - TGTGCCAGCAAAAGGGGCGCTACGCAGTATTTT CASKRGATQYF
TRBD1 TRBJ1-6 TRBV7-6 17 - TGTGCCAGCAGCTTAAGGGACAGGGGAATGGGTAATTCACCCCTCCACTTT CASSLRDRGMGNSPLHF